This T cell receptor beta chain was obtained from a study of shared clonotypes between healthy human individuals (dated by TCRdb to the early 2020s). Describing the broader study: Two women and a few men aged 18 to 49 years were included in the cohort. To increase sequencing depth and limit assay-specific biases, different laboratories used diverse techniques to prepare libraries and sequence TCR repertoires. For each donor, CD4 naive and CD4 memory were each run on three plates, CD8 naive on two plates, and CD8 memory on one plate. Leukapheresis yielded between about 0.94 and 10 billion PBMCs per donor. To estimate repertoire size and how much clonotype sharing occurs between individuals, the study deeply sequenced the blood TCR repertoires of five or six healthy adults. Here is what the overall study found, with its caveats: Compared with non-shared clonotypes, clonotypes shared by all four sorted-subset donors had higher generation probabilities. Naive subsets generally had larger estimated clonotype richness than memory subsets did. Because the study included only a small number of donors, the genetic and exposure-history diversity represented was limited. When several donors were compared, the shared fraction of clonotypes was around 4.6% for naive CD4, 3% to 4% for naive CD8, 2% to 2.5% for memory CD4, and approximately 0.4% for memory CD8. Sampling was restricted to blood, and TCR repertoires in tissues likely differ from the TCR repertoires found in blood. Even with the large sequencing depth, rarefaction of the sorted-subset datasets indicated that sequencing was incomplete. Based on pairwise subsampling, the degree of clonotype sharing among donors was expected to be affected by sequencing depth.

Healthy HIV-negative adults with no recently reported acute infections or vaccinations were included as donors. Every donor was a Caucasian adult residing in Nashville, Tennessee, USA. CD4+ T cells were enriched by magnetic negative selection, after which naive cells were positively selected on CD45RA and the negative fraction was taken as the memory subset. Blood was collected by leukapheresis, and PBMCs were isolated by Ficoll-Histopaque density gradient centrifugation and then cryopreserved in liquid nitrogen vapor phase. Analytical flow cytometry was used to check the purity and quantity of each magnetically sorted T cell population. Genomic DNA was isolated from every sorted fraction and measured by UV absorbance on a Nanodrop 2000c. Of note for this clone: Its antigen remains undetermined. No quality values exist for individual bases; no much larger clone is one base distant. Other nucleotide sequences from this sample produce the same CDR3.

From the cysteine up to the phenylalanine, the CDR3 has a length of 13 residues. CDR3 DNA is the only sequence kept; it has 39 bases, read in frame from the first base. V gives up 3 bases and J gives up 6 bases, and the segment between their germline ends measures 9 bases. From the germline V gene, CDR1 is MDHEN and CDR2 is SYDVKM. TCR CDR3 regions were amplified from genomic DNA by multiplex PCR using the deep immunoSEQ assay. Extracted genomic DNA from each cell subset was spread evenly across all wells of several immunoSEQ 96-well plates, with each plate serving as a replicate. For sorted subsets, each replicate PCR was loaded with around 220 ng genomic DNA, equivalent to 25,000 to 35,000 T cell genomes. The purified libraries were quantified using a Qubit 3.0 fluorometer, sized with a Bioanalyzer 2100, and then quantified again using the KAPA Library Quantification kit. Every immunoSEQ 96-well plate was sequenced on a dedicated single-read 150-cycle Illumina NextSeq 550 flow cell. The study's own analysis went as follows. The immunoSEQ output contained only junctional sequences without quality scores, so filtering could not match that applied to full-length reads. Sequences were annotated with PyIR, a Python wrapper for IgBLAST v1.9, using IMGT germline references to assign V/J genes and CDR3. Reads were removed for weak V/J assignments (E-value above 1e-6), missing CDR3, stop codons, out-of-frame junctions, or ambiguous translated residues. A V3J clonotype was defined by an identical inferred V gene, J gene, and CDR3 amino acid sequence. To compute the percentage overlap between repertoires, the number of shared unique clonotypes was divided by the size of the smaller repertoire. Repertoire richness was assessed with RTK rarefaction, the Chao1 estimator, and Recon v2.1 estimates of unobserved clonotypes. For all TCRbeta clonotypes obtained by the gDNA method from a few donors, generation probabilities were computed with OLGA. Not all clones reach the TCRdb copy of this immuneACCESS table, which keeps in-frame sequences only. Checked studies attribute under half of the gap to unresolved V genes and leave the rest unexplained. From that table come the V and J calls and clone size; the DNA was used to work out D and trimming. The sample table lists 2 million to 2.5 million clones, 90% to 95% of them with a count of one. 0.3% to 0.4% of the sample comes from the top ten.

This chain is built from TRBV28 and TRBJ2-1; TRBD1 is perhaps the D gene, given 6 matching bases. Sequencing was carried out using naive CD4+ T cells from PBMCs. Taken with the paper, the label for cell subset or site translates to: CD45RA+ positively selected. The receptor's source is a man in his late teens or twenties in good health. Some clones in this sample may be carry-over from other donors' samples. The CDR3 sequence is CASSFGRGNEQFF. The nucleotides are TGTGCCAGCAGTTTTGGCAGGGGCAATGAGCAGTTCTTC.